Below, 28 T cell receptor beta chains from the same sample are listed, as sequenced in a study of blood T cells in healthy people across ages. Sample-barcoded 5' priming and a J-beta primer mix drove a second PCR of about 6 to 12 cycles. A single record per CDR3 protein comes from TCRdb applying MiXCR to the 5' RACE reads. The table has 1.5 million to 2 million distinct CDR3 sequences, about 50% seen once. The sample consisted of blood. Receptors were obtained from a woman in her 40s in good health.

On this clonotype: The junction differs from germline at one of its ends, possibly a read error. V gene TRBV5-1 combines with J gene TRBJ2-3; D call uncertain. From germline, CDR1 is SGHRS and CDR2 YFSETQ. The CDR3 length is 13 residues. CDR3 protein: CASSLVGTDAQYF. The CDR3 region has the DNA TGCGCCAGCAGCTTGGTAGGCACAGATGCGCAGTATTTT.

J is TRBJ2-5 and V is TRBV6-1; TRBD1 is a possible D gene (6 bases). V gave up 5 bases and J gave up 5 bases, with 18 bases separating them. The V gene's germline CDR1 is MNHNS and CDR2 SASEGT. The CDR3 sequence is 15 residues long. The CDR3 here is CASSKGVAAGETQYF. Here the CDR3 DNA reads TGTGCCAGCAGTAAGGGGGTAGCCGCCGGGGAGACCCAGTACTTC.

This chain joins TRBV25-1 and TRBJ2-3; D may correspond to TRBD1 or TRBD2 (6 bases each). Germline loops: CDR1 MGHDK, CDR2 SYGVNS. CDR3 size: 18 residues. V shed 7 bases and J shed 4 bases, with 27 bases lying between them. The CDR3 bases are TGTGCCAGCAAGGGGGGAACCAATAATATTGACTACGCAGATACGCAGTATTTT. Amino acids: CASKGGTNNIDYADTQYF.

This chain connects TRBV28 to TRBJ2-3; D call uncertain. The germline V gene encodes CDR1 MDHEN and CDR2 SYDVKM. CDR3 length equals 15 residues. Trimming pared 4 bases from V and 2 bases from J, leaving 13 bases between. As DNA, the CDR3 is TGTGCCAGCAGTTCCCCCTGGACCACCACAGATACGCAGTATTTT. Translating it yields CASSSPWTTTDTQYF.

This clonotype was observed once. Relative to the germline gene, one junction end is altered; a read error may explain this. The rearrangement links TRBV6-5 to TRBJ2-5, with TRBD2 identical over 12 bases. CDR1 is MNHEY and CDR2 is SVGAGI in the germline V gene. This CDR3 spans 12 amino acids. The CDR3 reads CVSSTLAGGQYF. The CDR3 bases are TGTGTCAGCAGTACACTAGCGGGAGGACAGTACTTC.

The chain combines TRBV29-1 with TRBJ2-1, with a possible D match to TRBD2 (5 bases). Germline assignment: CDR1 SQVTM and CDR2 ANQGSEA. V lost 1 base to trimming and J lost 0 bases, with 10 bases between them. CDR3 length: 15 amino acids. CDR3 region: CSVEGLRGSYNEQFF. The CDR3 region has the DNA TGCAGCGTTGAAGGGCTCCGGGGCTCCTACAATGAGCAGTTCTTC.

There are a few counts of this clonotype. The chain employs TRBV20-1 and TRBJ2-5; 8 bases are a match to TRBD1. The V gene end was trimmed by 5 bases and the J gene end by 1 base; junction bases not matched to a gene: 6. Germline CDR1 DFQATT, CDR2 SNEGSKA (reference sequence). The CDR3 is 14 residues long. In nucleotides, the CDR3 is TGCAGTGCTGGGACAGGAGCCGGCCAAGAGACCCAGTACTTC. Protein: CSAGTGAGQETQYF.

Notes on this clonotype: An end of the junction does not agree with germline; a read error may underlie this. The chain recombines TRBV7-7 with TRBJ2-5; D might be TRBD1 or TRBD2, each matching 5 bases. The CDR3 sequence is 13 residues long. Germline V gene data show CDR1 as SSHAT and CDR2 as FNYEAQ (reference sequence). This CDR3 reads CASSFGTKGTQYF. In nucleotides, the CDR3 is TGTGCTAGCAGCTTTGGGACCAAGGGGACCCAGTACTTC.

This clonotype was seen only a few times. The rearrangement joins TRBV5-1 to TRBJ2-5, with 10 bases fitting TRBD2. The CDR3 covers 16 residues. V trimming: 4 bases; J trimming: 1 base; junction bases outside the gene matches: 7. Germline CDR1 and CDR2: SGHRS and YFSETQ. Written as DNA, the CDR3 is TGCGCCAGCAGCACCGCTAGCGGGGGACCCCAAGAGACCCAGTACTTC. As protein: CASSTASGGPQETQYF. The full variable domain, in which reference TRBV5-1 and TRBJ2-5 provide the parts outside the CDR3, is KAGVTQTPRYLIKTRGQQVTLSCSPISGHRSVSWYQQTPGQGLQFLFEYFSETQRNKGNFPGRFSGRQFSNSRSEMNVSTLELGDSALYLCASSTASGGPQETQYFGPGTRLLVL.

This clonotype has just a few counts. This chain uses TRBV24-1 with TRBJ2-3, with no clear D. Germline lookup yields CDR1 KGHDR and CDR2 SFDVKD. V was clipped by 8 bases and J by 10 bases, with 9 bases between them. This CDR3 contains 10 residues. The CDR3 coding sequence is TGTGCCACCATTGACGATCCGCAGTATTTT. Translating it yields CATIDDPQYF.

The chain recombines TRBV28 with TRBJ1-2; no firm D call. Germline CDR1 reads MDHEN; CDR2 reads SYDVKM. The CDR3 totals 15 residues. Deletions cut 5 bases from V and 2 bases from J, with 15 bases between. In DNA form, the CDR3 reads TGTGCCAGCAGTCCCACGGGCAGGCGGAACTATGGCTACACCTTC. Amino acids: CASSPTGRRNYGYTF.

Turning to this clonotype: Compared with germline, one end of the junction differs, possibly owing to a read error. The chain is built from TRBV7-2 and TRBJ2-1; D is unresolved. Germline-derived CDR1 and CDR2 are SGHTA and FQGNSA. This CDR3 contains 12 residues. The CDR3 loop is CVSSPLPYEQFF. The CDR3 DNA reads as TGTGTCAGCAGCCCTCTCCCCTATGAGCAGTTCTTC.

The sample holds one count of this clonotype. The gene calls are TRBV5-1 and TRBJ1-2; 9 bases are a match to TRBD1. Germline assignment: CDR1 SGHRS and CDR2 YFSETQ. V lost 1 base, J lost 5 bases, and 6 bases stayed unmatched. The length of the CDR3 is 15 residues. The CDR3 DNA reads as TGCGCCAGCAGCTTGCACCGGGACAGGGTTTATGGCTACACCTTC. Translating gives CASSLHRDRVYGYTF.

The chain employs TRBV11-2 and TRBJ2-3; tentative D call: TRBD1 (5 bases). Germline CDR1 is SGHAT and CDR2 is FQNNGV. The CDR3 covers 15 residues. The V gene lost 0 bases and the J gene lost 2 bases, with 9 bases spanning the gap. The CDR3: CASSLDRTITDTQYF. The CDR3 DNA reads TGTGCCAGCAGCTTAGACAGGACAATCACAGATACGCAGTATTTT.

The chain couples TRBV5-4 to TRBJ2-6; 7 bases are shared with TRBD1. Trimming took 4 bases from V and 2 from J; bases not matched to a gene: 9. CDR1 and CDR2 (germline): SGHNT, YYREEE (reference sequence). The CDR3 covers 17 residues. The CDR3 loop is CASSPGQETAGANVLTF. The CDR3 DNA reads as TGTGCCAGCAGCCCCGGACAGGAAACGGCTGGGGCCAACGTCCTGACTTTC.

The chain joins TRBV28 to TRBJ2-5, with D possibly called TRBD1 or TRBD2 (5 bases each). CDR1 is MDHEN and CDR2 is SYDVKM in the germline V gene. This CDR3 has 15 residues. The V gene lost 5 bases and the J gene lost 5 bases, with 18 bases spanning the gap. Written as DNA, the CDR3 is TGTGCCAGCAGTCCCCCGGGACCCGAAGGGGAGACCCAGTACTTC. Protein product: CASSPPGPEGETQYF.

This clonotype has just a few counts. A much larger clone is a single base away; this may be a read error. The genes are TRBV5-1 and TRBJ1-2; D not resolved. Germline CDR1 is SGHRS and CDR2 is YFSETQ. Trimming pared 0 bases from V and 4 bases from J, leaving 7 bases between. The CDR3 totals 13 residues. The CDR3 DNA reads TGCGCCAGCAGCTTGGACAGTGGCTATGGCTACACCTTC. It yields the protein CASSLDSGYGYTF.

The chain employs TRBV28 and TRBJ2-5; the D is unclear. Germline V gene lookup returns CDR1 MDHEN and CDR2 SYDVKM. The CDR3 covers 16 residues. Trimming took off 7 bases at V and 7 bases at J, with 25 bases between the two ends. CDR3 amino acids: CASNGHLGRALGTQYF. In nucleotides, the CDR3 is TGTGCCAGCAATGGGCACCTTGGCCGGGCTCTGGGGACCCAGTACTTC.

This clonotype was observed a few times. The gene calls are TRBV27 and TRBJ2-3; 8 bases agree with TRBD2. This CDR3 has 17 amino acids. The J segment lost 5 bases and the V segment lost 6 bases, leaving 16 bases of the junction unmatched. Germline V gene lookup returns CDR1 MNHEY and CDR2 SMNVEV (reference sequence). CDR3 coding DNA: TGTGCCAGCAGGGGATGGCGGGGGGACCGTTCGGTAGATACGCAGTATTTT. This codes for CASRGWRGDRSVDTQYF.

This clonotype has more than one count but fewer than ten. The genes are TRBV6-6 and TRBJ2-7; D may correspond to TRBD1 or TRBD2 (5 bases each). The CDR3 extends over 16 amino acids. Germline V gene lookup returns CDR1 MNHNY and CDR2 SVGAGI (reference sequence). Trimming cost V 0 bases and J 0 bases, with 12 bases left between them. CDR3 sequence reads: CASSYSPGASSYEQYF. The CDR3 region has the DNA TGTGCCAGCAGTTACTCCCCCGGGGCTAGCTCCTACGAGCAGTACTTC.

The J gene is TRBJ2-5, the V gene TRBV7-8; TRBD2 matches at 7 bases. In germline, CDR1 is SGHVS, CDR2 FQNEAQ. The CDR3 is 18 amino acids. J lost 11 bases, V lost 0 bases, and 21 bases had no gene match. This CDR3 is CASSLAKGGQGVSREQYF. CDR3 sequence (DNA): TGTGCCAGCAGCTTAGCGAAGGGAGGGCAGGGCGTCTCTCGGGAGCAGTACTTC. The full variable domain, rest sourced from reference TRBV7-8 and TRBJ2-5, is GAGVSQSPRYKVAKRGQDVALRCDPISGHVSLFWYQQALGQGPEFLTYFQNEAQLDKSGLPSDRFFAERPEGSVSTLKIQRTQQEDSAVYLCASSLAKGGQGVSREQYFGPGTRLLVL.

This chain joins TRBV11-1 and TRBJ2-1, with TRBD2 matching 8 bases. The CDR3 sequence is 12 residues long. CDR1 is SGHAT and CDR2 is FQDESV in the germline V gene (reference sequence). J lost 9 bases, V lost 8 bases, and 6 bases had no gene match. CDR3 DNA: TGTGCCAGCGAACGGGGGGGCGGTGAGCAGTTCTTC. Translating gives CASERGGGEQFF.

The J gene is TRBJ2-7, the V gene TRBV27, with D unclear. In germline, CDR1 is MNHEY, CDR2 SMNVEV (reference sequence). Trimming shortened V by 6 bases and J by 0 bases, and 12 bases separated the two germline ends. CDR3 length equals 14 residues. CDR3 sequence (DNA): TGTGCCAGCAGGTCGTCAGTTAACTCCTACGAGCAGTACTTC. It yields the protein CASRSSVNSYEQYF.

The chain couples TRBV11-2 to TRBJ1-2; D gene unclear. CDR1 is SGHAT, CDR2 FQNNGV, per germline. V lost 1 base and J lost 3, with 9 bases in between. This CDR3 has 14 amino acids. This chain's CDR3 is CASSLAAADYGYTF. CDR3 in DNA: TGTGCCAGCAGCTTAGCCGCGGCAGACTATGGCTACACCTTC.

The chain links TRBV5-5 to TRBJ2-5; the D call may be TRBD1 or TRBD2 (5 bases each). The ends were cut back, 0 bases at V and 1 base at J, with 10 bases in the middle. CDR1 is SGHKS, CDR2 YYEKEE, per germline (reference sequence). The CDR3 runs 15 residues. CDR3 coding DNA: TGTGCCAGCAGCTTGGACCCGGGGACCCAAGAGACCCAGTACTTC. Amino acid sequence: CASSLDPGTQETQYF.

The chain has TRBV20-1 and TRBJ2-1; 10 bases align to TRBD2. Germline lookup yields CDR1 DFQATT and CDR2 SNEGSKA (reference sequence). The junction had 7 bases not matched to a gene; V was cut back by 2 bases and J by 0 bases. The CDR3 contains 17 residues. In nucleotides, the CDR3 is TGCAGTGCTAGAATAGCCAGCGGGGGGGGCTCCTACAATGAGCAGTTCTTC. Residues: CSARIASGGGSYNEQFF.

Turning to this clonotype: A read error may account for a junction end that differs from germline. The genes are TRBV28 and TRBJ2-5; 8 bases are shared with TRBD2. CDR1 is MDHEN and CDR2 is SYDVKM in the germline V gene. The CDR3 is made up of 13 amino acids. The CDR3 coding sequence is TGTGCCGGCAGCGATACTAGCGGAGAGACCCAGTACTTC. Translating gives CAGSDTSGETQYF.

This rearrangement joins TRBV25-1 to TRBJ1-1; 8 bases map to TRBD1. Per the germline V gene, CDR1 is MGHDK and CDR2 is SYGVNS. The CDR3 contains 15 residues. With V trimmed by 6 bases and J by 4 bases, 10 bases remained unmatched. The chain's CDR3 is CASSGGQGLSTEAFF. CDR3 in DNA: TGTGCCAGCAGCGGTGGACAGGGCTTGAGCACTGAAGCTTTCTTT.